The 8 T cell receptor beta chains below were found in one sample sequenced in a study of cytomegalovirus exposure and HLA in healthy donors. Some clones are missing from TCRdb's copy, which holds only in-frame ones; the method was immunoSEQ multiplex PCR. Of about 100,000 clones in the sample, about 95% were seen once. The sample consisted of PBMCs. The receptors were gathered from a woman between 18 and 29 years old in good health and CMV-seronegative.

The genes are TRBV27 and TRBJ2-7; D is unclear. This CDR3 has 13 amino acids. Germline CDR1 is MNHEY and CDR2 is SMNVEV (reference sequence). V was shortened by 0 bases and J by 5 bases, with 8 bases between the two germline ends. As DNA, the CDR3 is TGTGCCAGCAGTTTATCGTTTCGTGACGAGCAGTACTTC. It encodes CASSLSFRDEQYF.

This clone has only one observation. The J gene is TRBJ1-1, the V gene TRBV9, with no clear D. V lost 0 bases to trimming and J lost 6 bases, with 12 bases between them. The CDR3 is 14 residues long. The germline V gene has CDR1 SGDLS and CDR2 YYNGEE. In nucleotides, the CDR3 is TGTGCCAGCAGCGTAGGCGAGGCCATCGCTGAAGCTTTCTTT. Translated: CASSVGEAIAEAFF.

CDR3 coding DNA: TGTGCCAGCAGCACACGGGGGGGACAACACTACGAGCAGTACTTC. Its translation is CASSTRGGQHYEQYF. The chain links TRBV27 to TRBJ2-7, with 8 bases fitting TRBD2. The V and J ends lost 6 bases and 3 bases, in that order; junction bases with no gene match: 10. The length of the CDR3 is 15 residues. Germline V gene lookup returns CDR1 MNHEY and CDR2 SMNVEV (reference sequence).

The chain's CDR3 is CASSLAGVFTDTQYF. In DNA form, the CDR3 reads TGTGCCAGCAGCTTAGCGGGGGTCTTCACAGATACGCAGTATTTT. This chain joins TRBV5-4 and TRBJ2-3; 8 bases are a match to TRBD2. J gave up 2 bases and V 2 bases, and 4 bases lay outside the gene matches. The CDR3 length is 15 residues. The germline V gene encodes CDR1 SGHNT and CDR2 YYREEE (reference sequence).

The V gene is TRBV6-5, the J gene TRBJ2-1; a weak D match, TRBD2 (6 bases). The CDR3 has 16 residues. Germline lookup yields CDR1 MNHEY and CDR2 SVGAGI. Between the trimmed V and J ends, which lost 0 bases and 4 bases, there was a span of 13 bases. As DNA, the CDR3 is TGTGCCAGCAGTTACTCGAAAGTGGGGGGTTACAATGAGCAGTTCTTC. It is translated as CASSYSKVGGYNEQFF.

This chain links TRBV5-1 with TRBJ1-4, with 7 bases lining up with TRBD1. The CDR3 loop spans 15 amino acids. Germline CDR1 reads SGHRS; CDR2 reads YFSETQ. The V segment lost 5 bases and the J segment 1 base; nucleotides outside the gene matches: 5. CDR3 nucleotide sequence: TGCGCCAGCAGGCGACAGGGAGAAACTAATGAAAAACTGTTTTTT. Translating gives CASRRQGETNEKLFF.

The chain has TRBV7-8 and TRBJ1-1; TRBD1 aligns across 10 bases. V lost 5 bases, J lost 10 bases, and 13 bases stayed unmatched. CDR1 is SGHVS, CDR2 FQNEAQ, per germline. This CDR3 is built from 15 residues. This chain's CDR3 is CASSDISGQGMGAFF. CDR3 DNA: TGTGCCAGCAGCGACATATCGGGACAGGGGATGGGAGCTTTCTTT. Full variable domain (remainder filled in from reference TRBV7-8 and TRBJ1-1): GAGVSQSPRYKVAKRGQDVALRCDPISGHVSLFWYQQALGQGPEFLTYFQNEAQLDKSGLPSDRFFAERPEGSVSTLKIQRTQQEDSAVYLCASSDISGQGMGAFFGQGTRLTVV.

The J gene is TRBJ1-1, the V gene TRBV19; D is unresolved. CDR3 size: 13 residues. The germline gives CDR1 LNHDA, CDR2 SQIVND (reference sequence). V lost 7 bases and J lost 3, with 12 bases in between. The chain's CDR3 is CASKSLSYTEAFF. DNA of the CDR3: TGTGCCAGTAAATCTCTATCGTACACTGAAGCTTTCTTT.